A selection of T cell receptor beta chains follows, all from one sample in a study of blood T cell repertoires in COVID-19. Sequenced by immunoSEQ multiplex PCR; TCRdb stores in-frame clones only, minus some. Found here are 90,000 or so clones, 70% to 90% of them singletons; the top ten hold about an eighth. Input material: peripheral blood. The source is a human donor in a cohort sampled during active COVID-19. Each CDR3 is given with its conserved first and last residue. D genes are given only for firm matches. The size field is filled for only some rows; it gives once, few, many or a size class.

TRBD2	TRBV5-8	TRBJ2-2	NA	TGTGCCAGCAGCTTGGGAGCGGGAGGGTCCCACACCGGGGAGCTGTTTTTT	CASSLGAGGSHTGELFF
NA	TRBV3-1/TRBV3-2	TRBJ1-2	NA	TGTGCCAGCAGCCTACAGTCGGGGGACTATGGCTACACCTTC	CASSLQSGDYGYTF
TRBD2	TRBV5-1	TRBJ2-7	few	TGCGCCAGCAGCCCGGGACTAGCGGGAGAAGAGGAGCAGTACTTC	CASSPGLAGEEEQYF
NA	TRBV11-1	TRBJ2-1	once	TGTGCCAGCAGCTCCACGGCCGGGACACTATACAATGAGCAGTTCTTC	CASSSTAGTLYNEQFF
TRBD1	TRBV7-8	TRBJ1-1	NA	TGTGCCAGCAGCTTAGCAGGGACAGCAAAGGCTGAAGCTTTCTTT	CASSLAGTAKAEAFF
NA	TRBV29-1	TRBJ1-1	NA	TGCAGCGTTGGACATCAGAACACTGAAGCTTTCTTT	CSVGHQNTEAFF
NA	TRBV28	TRBJ2-5	NA	TGTGCCAGCAGTAGGGGGGGGCAGAGGGAGACCCAGTACTTC	CASSRGGQRETQYF
NA	TRBV4-1	TRBJ1-1	many	TGCGCCAGCAGCCAAGTGTCAGGGGTGAACACTGAAGCTTTCTTT	CASSQVSGVNTEAFF
TRBD2	TRBV3-1/TRBV3-2	TRBJ2-3	NA	TGTGCCAGCAGCCAGGGAAGGGGAGGGAATACGCAGTATTTT	CASSQGRGGNTQYF
TRBD1	TRBV12-3/TRBV12-4	TRBJ1-2	NA	TGTGCCAGCCGACAGGGGAATTACTATGGCTACACCTTC	CASRQGNYYGYTF
NA	TRBV12-3/TRBV12-4	TRBJ1-4	NA	TGTGCCAGCAGTTTCGGGGGGCGCCGGCTGTTTTTT	CASSFGGRRLFF
NA	TRBV6-1	TRBJ1-5	NA	TGTGCCAGCAGTGGACTTCAGGGGTATAGCAATCAGCCCCAGCATTTT	CASSGLQGYSNQPQHF
TRBD1	TRBV28	TRBJ1-6	NA	TGTGCCAGCAGTTTAATAGGGGGCAATTCACCCCTCCACTTT	CASSLIGGNSPLHF
NA	TRBV28	TRBJ1-2	NA	TGTGCCAGCAGCAATGGACAGTCCTATGGCTACACCTTC	CASSNGQSYGYTF
TRBD1	TRBV2	TRBJ2-3	few	TGTGCCAGCGGCGGGACAGGGGCCGAACATACGCAGTATTTT	CASGGTGAEHTQYF
NA	TRBV11-3	TRBJ2-7	NA	TGTGCCAGCAGCTTAGGCCCCGGGACTTACTACGAGCAGTACTTC	CASSLGPGTYYEQYF
TRBD1	TRBV4-2	TRBJ1-1	NA	TGTGCCAGCAGCCAGGGGACAGGGTTTCTAACTTTTGCTGAAGCTTTCTTT	CASSQGTGFLTFAEAFF
NA	TRBV30	TRBJ1-1	few	TGTGCCTGGAGTTCCAGGGGTGCTGAAGCTTTCTTT	CAWSSRGAEAFF
NA	TRBV2	TRBJ1-2	NA	TGTGCCAGCAGTGCAGGACAGAACTATGGCTACACCTTC	CASSAGQNYGYTF
NA	TRBV30	TRBJ2-6	NA	TGTGCCTGGGGGGCGGGCAGGTCCTCCTCTGGGGCCAACGTCCTGACTTTC	CAWGAGRSSSGANVLTF
NA	TRBV19	TRBJ2-2	NA	TGTGCCAGTAGTACGGGGCAGGGGGGCACCGGGGAGCTGTTTTTT	CASSTGQGGTGELFF
NA	TRBV13	TRBJ2-7	NA	TGTGCCAGCAGCTTAGGTGGGGACAAACGTTACGAGCAGTACTTC	CASSLGGDKRYEQYF
NA	TRBV11-3	TRBJ2-2	NA	TGTGCCAGCAGCCCCCATTGGGCGGGACGGACCGGGGAGCTGTTTTTT	CASSPHWAGRTGELFF
TRBD1	TRBV15	TRBJ2-7	few	TGTGCCACCAGCCCGCGGACAGGTCTCAACGAGCAGTACTTC	CATSPRTGLNEQYF
TRBD2	TRBV10-2	TRBJ2-7	once	TGCGCCAGCAGTGATCTAGCGGGAGATTGGACAGGGGAGCAGTACTTC	CASSDLAGDWTGEQYF
TRBD1	TRBV18	TRBJ1-2	NA	TGTGCCAGCTCACCAAACCCAGGGGGCAGGTCCAGCGATGGCTACACCTTC	CASSPNPGGRSSDGYTF
NA	TRBV30	TRBJ1-1	few	TGTGCCTGGAGTGTGACAGAGGACACTGAAGCTTTCTTT	CAWSVTEDTEAFF
TRBD1	TRBV28	TRBJ1-2	NA	TGTGCCAGCAGTTACGCCGACAGGGGAAACTATGGCTACACCTTC	CASSYADRGNYGYTF